Detailed here is one T cell receptor (beta chain). Its target is unknown. The CDR3 extends over 15 amino acids. Germline loops: CDR1 KGHSH, CDR2 LQKENI. The V segment lost 0 bases and the J segment 3 bases; nucleotides outside the gene matches: 5. This sample is part of a study of siplizumab effects on memory and regulatory T cells. Study-level results: A significant reduction in alloreactive sequences traceable to unstimulated CD4+ memory cells was produced by siplizumab.

Data came from immunoSEQ multiplex PCR; TCRdb stores just in-frame clones and leaves some out. The sample records 100,000 to 120,000 clones, about 93% being singletons. This receptor was identified in a human donor in good health. The specimen sequenced was CD4+ T cells sorted from blood. The chain employs TRBV18 and TRBJ2-7; 7 bases are a match to TRBD2. The DNA for the CDR3 is TGTGCCAGCTCACCACCGGCTAGCGGATACTACGAGCAGTACTTC. Protein product: CASSPPASGYYEQYF.